The 21 T cell receptor beta chains in this list originate from one sample, sequenced in a study of T cell clones after liver transplantation. Produced via immunoSEQ multiplex PCR; TCRdb's table is partial and in-frame only. The sample gives some 15,000 clones, roughly 84% of which show up once; roughly 27% is in the top ten. The input for sequencing was CD8+ T cells from blood, taken roughly 50 months after liver transplant. The receptors here all came from a human patient who received a liver transplant. T cells may partly derive from the graft donor.

The sample holds a few counts of this clone. The chain has TRBV30 and TRBJ2-7, with D possibly TRBD2 on 5 matching bases. V dropped 0 bases and J dropped 7 bases, with 13 bases sitting between them. CDR3 length: 13 residues. The germline V gene has CDR1 GTSNPN and CDR2 SVGIG (reference sequence). CDR3 loop: CAWSVKRPGEQYF. In DNA form, the CDR3 reads TGTGCCTGGAGTGTTAAACGTCCGGGGGAGCAGTACTTC.

V usage is TRBV5-1 and J usage is TRBJ2-1, with D possibly being TRBD2 (6 bases). Trimming cost V 6 bases and J 9 bases, with 25 bases left between them. The CDR3 is 16 residues long. In germline, CDR1 is SGHRS, CDR2 YFSETQ. The DNA for the CDR3 is TGCGCCAGCATGAAGCGGCCCCAATTGGACTACTCTGAGCAGTTCTTC. Its protein product is CASMKRPQLDYSEQFF.

The genes are TRBV27 and TRBJ2-7; D is unclear. This CDR3 has 13 amino acids. The germline V gene encodes CDR1 MNHEY and CDR2 SMNVEV (reference sequence). V lost 2 bases to trimming and J lost 8 bases, with 13 bases between them. CDR3 DNA: TGTGCCAGCAGTTTAGCCTCAAAAGGCAAGCAGTACTTC. Translation: CASSLASKGKQYF.

This clone was seen once. The J gene is TRBJ2-3, the V gene TRBV6-6; 7 bases map to TRBD2. Trimming removed 5 bases from V and 6 bases from J; junction bases left unmatched: 11. The V gene's germline CDR1 is MNHNY and CDR2 SVGAGI (reference sequence). The CDR3 length is 15 residues. The CDR3 nucleotides read TGTGCCAGCAGTCGGACAACCCTAGCGGCGGATACGCAGTATTTT. Translating gives CASSRTTLAADTQYF.

The chain has TRBV15 and TRBJ1-5; D remains unclear. Germline V CDR1 and CDR2: LNHNV, YYDKDF (reference sequence). The CDR3 totals 19 residues. Deletions cut 0 bases from V and 3 bases from J, with 21 bases between. CDR3 residues: CATSRDFMILDRDNQPQHF. CDR3 in DNA: TGTGCCACCAGCAGAGATTTTATGATCCTGGATCGTGACAATCAGCCCCAGCATTTT. The whole variable domain, remainder taken from reference TRBV15 and TRBJ1-5, is DAMVIQNPRYQVTQFGKPVTLSCSQTLNHNVMYWYQQKSSQAPKLLFHYYDKDFNNEADTPDNFQSRRPNTSFCFLDIRSPGLGDTAMYLCATSRDFMILDRDNQPQHFGDGTRLSIL.

The chain links TRBV11-2 to TRBJ1-6; possibly TRBD1 for D (5 bases). In germline, CDR1 is SGHAT, CDR2 FQNNGV. Trimming pared 1 base from V and 6 bases from J, leaving 7 bases between. CDR3 length: 14 residues. The CDR3 here is CASSLAGINSPLHF. In DNA, the CDR3 is TGTGCCAGCAGCTTAGCAGGGATTAATTCACCCCTCCACTTT.

The chain carries TRBV4-3 and TRBJ1-5, with D possibly being TRBD1 (6 bases). The V end lost 4 bases, the J end lost 0 bases, and 10 bases lay between the germline ends. This CDR3 spans 15 amino acids. Germline V gene lookup returns CDR1 LGHNA and CDR2 YSLEER. CDR3 sequence: CASSLGQYSNQPQHF. In nucleotides, the CDR3 is TGCGCCAGCAGCCTTGGACAGTATAGCAATCAGCCCCAGCATTTT.

The V call is TRBV9, the J call TRBJ1-5; possibly TRBD1 for D (6 bases). Germline V gives CDR1 SGDLS, CDR2 YYNGEE. Between the trimmed V and J ends, which lost 3 bases and 7 bases, there was a span of 17 bases. The CDR3 spans 15 residues. The CDR3 reads CASSAEGGRGQPQHF. CDR3 coding DNA: TGTGCCAGCAGCGCAGAGGGGGGCAGAGGCCAGCCCCAGCATTTT. The full variable domain, rest sourced from reference TRBV9 and TRBJ1-5, is DSGVTQTPKHLITATGQRVTLRCSPRSGDLSVYWYQQSLDQGLQFLIQYYNGEERAKGNILERFSAQQFPDLHSELNLSSLELGDSALYFCASSAEGGRGQPQHFGDGTRLSIL.

This sequence joins TRBV7-8 and TRBJ2-7, with TRBD1 matching 10 bases. Trimming took 5 bases from V and 5 from J; bases not matched to a gene: 6. The CDR3 has 14 amino acids. Germline-derived CDR1 and CDR2 are SGHVS and FQNEAQ. The CDR3 DNA is TGTGCCAGCAGCGCGACCGGGACAGGGGACGAGCAGTACTTC. It translates to CASSATGTGDEQYF.

This clone showed up just once. This sequence joins TRBV28 and TRBJ2-7; 11 bases are shared with TRBD1. The CDR3 is made up of 14 amino acids. The junction had 6 bases not matched to a gene; V was cut back by 5 bases and J by 6 bases. Germline-derived CDR1 and CDR2 are MDHEN and SYDVKM. Written as DNA, the CDR3 is TGTGCCAGCAGTCCACTGGGACAGGGGGTCGAGCAGTACTTC. It codes for CASSPLGQGVEQYF.

The rearrangement links TRBV6-6 to TRBJ2-7; D may correspond to TRBD1 or TRBD2 (5 bases each). Germline V gene lookup returns CDR1 MNHNY and CDR2 SVGAGI (reference sequence). The V gene lost 7 bases and the J gene lost 4 bases, with 20 bases spanning the gap. The CDR3 has 15 amino acids. CDR3 amino acids: CASTIPEGLSYEQYF. Here the CDR3 DNA reads TGTGCCAGCACCATCCCAGAGGGGCTTTCTTACGAGCAGTACTTC.

This chain links TRBV27 with TRBJ1-2; D may be TRBD1 (6 bases). This CDR3 has 13 residues. Trimming took off 5 bases at V and 8 bases at J, with 15 bases between the two ends. Germline V CDR1 and CDR2: MNHEY, SMNVEV (reference sequence). The CDR3 region is CASSDNRAWGYTF. The CDR3 coding sequence is TGTGCCAGCAGTGATAACAGGGCCTGGGGCTACACCTTC.

The chain joins TRBV7-3 to TRBJ1-2, with 10 bases fitting TRBD1. The CDR3 spans 15 residues. J gave up 6 bases and V 5 bases, and 9 bases lay outside the gene matches. The germline V gene encodes CDR1 SGHTA and CDR2 FQGTGA. CDR3 sequence reads: CASSRGQGRVNGYTF. As DNA, the CDR3 is TGTGCCAGCAGCCGGGGACAGGGGAGAGTTAATGGCTACACCTTC.

The rearrangement links TRBV7-8 to TRBJ2-7, with 8 nucleotides matching TRBD1. CDR1 SGHVS and CDR2 FQNEAQ come from the germline V gene. This CDR3 is 14 amino acids long. The J segment lost 3 bases and the V segment lost 5 bases, leaving 6 bases of the junction unmatched. In DNA, the CDR3 is TGTGCCAGCAGCGGACGGGACAGGTTCTACGAGCAGTACTTC. Translating it yields CASSGRDRFYEQYF.

The table lists this clone with a count of one. The V call is TRBV25-1, the J call TRBJ1-1, with no clear D. The CDR3 loop spans 14 amino acids. The V gene's germline CDR1 is MGHDK and CDR2 SYGVNS. Between the trimmed V and J ends, which lost 4 bases and 1 base, there was a span of 10 bases. The CDR3 here is CASSVYGPNTEAFF. The CDR3 nucleotides are TGTGCCAGCAGTGTTTATGGACCGAACACTGAAGCTTTCTTT.

The rearrangement uses TRBV4-2 and TRBJ1-1; the D gene is possibly TRBD1 (5 bases). CDR1 LGHNA and CDR2 YNFKEQ come from the germline V gene. CDR3 length: 16 residues. Trimming cost V 0 bases and J 2 bases, with 13 bases left between them. The CDR3 region has the DNA TGTGCCAGCAGCCAAGAGGAACAGGCATTAAACACTGAAGCTTTCTTT. It translates to CASSQEEQALNTEAFF.

The V and J genes are TRBV28 and TRBJ2-7; the D call may be TRBD1 or TRBD2 (5 bases each). The CDR3 runs 14 residues. With 5 bases removed from V and 0 bases from J, the gap between germline ends came to 11 bases. Per the germline V gene, CDR1 is MDHEN and CDR2 is SYDVKM. CDR3 bases: TGTGCCAGCAGTCCAAAGGGGAGCTCCTACGAGCAGTACTTC. As protein: CASSPKGSSYEQYF.

The chain couples TRBV6-5 to TRBJ2-7, with D perhaps matching TRBD2 (6 bases). The germline CDR1 and CDR2 sequences are MNHEY and SVGAGI. The CDR3 is made up of 14 amino acids. With 3 bases removed from V and 3 bases from J, the gap between germline ends came to 12 bases. As DNA, the CDR3 is TGTGCCAGCAGTTATGAGGACTACCACTACGAGCAGTACTTC. Amino acid sequence: CASSYEDYHYEQYF.

This clone was seen a single time. V gene TRBV6-5 combines with J gene TRBJ2-3; 9 positions agree with TRBD2. This CDR3 is built from 16 residues. The germline V gene has CDR1 MNHEY and CDR2 SVGAGI. The ends lost 0 bases at V and 4 bases at J; junction bases unmatched: 5. CDR3 sequence (DNA): TGTGCCAGCAGTTACTCGGGCGGGGGGGCCGCAGATACGCAGTATTTT. Translating gives CASSYSGGGAADTQYF.

The genes are TRBV4-3 and TRBJ1-2, with 7 bases matching TRBD1. Germline CDR1 is LGHNA and CDR2 is YSLEER. The V gene end was trimmed by 0 bases and the J gene end by 3 bases; junction bases not matched to a gene: 4. There are 15 residues in the CDR3. For the CDR3, the DNA is TGCGCCAGCAGCCAAGAACACAGGGGAGACTATGGCTACACCTTC. Residues: CASSQEHRGDYGYTF.

This chain uses TRBV9 with TRBJ1-4; TRBD1 agrees at 9 bases. Germline CDR1 SGDLS, CDR2 YYNGEE. Trimming removed 3 bases from V and 0 bases from J; junction bases left unmatched: 3. The CDR3 is made up of 16 amino acids. The CDR3 region has the DNA TGTGCCAGCAGCGAAGACAGGGGGTCAACTAATGAAAAACTGTTTTTT. Translating it yields CASSEDRGSTNEKLFF.